This T cell receptor beta chain was recovered during a study of vaccination effects on CD4 cells after COVID-19. Isolation of CD4+ T cells took place after more than 9 days of culture. None of these healthy vaccinees had been infected with SARS-CoV-2 before vaccination. IL-2 medium supplanted half the medium on days 3 and 7. Some clones are missing from TCRdb's copy, which holds only in-frame ones; the method was immunoSEQ multiplex PCR. The sample has some 50,000 clones, 50% to 70% seen once. Turning to this clone: Antigen: not known.

Germline lookup yields CDR1 SNHLY and CDR2 FYNNEI. The CDR3 is 15 residues long. V was trimmed by 6 bases and J by 5 bases, leaving 19 bases between them. J is TRBJ2-5 and V is TRBV2, with D possibly matching TRBD1 (6 bases). The sequence was collected from a human donor who received a COVID-19 vaccine. Sequenced material: CD4+ T cells from PBMCs cultured without peptide, taken before COVID-19 vaccination. The CDR3 here is CASSVIGQFRETQYF. The CDR3 nucleotides read TGTGCCAGCAGCGTCATAGGACAGTTTCGGGAGACCCAGTACTTC.